These 6 T cell receptor beta chains were sequenced from one sample in a study of blood T cell repertoires in COVID-19. Clones were sequenced by immunoSEQ multiplex PCR, and TCRdb holds only the in-frame ones, with some missing. The sample has under 100,000 clones, roughly nine tenths seen once. Sequences were obtained from peripheral blood. The source is a man between 60 and 75 years old with COVID-19, enrolled during active disease.

The chain joins TRBV6-2 or TRBV6-3 to TRBJ1-2; D ambiguous. From germline, CDR1 is MNHEY and CDR2 SVGEGT. V shed 5 bases and J shed 4 bases, with 11 bases lying between them. The CDR3 has 13 amino acids. The CDR3 reads CASSKSVAYGYTF. In DNA, the CDR3 is TGTGCCAGCAGTAAAAGTGTGGCCTATGGCTACACCTTC.

V is TRBV30 and J is TRBJ1-1, with D maybe TRBD1 (5 bases). Germline assignment: CDR1 GTSNPN and CDR2 SVGIG (reference sequence). V lost 8 bases, J lost 2 bases, and 9 bases lay in between. The CDR3 length is 11 residues. The CDR3 loop is CAHQGNTEAFF. The CDR3 nucleotides read TGTGCCCACCAGGGTAACACTGAAGCTTTCTTT.

This chain joins TRBV16 and TRBJ2-1; possible D gene TRBD1, 5 bases. CDR1 is KGHSY and CDR2 is FQNENV in the germline V gene. The germline V and J ends were trimmed by 1 base and 6 bases, with 7 bases remaining between them. The CDR3 consists of 13 residues. The CDR3 region has the DNA TGTGCCAGCAGCCAATGGCAGGGCAATGAGCAGTTCTTC. It translates to CASSQWQGNEQFF.

The V call is TRBV19, the J call TRBJ1-3; D gene uncertain. CDR1 LNHDA and CDR2 SQIVND come from the germline V gene (reference sequence). CDR3 size: 16 residues. V gave up 1 base and J gave up 0 bases, with 10 bases separating them. The CDR3 loop reads CASSIAPGGSGNTIYF. As DNA, the CDR3 is TGTGCCAGTAGTATAGCCCCGGGAGGCTCTGGAAACACCATATATTTT.

The gene calls are TRBV7-6 and TRBJ2-2, with unresolved D. The germline CDR1 and CDR2 sequences are SGHVS and FNYEAQ. The ends were cut back, 1 base at V and 3 bases at J, with 12 bases in the middle. CDR3 length: 16 residues. CDR3 in amino acids: CASSLVGASDTGELFF. CDR3 DNA sequence: TGTGCCAGCAGCTTAGTCGGTGCTTCGGACACCGGGGAGCTGTTTTTT.

The chain carries TRBV28 and TRBJ2-5; no definite D call. The ends were cut back, 2 bases at V and 4 bases at J, with 8 bases in the middle. CDR1 is MDHEN and CDR2 is SYDVKM in the germline V gene. The CDR3 sequence is 13 residues long. CDR3 nucleotides: TGTGCCAGCAGTTTACATACGGGAGAGACCCAGTACTTC. The encoded protein is CASSLHTGETQYF. The full variable domain, rest sourced from reference TRBV28 and TRBJ2-5, is DVKVTQSSRYLVKRTGEKVFLECVQDMDHENMFWYRQDPGLGLRLIYFSYDVKMKEKGDIPEGYSVSREKKERFSLILESASTNQTSMYLCASSLHTGETQYFGPGTRLLVL.